This is a list of T cell receptor beta chains from one sample in a study of cytomegalovirus exposure and HLA in healthy donors. Data came from immunoSEQ multiplex PCR; TCRdb stores just in-frame clones and leaves some out. This sample carries 150,000 to 200,000 clones, 70% to 80% of them seen once, and the ten largest clones take approximately 15%. The sample comprised PBMCs. The source is a woman aged 40 to 50 in good health and CMV-seronegative. Each CDR3 is given with its conserved first and last residue. A D gene is named only where the DNA matches it firmly. Some rows have no size entry. The others give once, few or many, or a class for an expanded clone.

V,J,size,D,DNA,CDR3
TRBV7-2,TRBJ2-5,once,TRBD2,TGTGCCAGCAGCTGGACTAGTTCCGAGACCCAGTACTTC,CASSWTSSETQYF
TRBV27,TRBJ2-3,.,TRBD1,TGTGCCAGCAGTTTATCGAGGGGGCGCCCAGATACGCAGTATTTT,CASSLSRGRPDTQYF
TRBV2,TRBJ1-1,.,TRBD1,TGTGCCAGCAAATCGACAGGGGGTGGCACTGAAGCTTTCTTT,CASKSTGGGTEAFF
TRBV5-8,TRBJ1-1,few,.,TGTGCCAGCAGCTTCTTGGGGGGCACTGAAGCTTTCTTT,CASSFLGGTEAFF
TRBV5-6,TRBJ2-5,.,.,TGTGCCAGCAGCCCCGGGTCGGGGGAGACCCAGTACTTC,CASSPGSGETQYF
TRBV12-1,TRBJ2-1,.,.,TGTGCCAGCAGCACCATGCGGGGGGGTACCAGACGAACCTACAATGAGCAGTTCTTC,CASSTMRGGTRRTYNEQFF
TRBV2,TRBJ2-6,.,.,TGTGCCAGCAGTGAAGCGCGCGGCTCTGGGGCCAACGGCCTGACTTTC,CASSEARGSGANGLTF
TRBV5-1,TRBJ1-2,.,TRBD1,TGCGCCAGCAGCCCCCCGACAGGGAACTATGGCTACACCTTC,CASSPPTGNYGYTF
TRBV7-8,TRBJ2-4,once,TRBD2,TGTGCCAGCAGCTTCACTAGCGGGAGCGACAAAAGGACAAACATTCAGTACTTC,CASSFTSGSDKRTNIQYF
TRBV11-2,TRBJ1-1,.,TRBD1,TGTGCCAGCAGCTTCGGAGGGGGCGCGAACACTGAAGCTTTCTTT,CASSFGGGANTEAFF
TRBV6-5,TRBJ2-2,once,TRBD1,TGTGCCAGCAGCCGACCGGGACAGACCACCGGGGAGCTGTTTTTT,CASSRPGQTTGELFF
TRBV11-2,TRBJ2-7,once,.,TGTGCCAGCAGCCATGACAGCCAGGAGCAGTACTTC,CASSHDSQEQYF
TRBV7-2,TRBJ1-2,.,.,TGTGCCAGCAGCTTATATGGGGGGGCGGCGTTGGACGGCTACACCTTC,CASSLYGGAALDGYTF
TRBV5-1,TRBJ1-1,.,.,TGCGCCAGCAGCTTGGGGACAGTTAACACTGAAGCTTTCTTT,CASSLGTVNTEAFF
TRBV7-8,TRBJ2-7,few,.,TGTGCCAGCAGCTTAGTTCAGGGCGCCGACGAGCAGTACTTC,CASSLVQGADEQYF
TRBV15,TRBJ1-2,.,.,TGTGCCACCAGCTCAGGGGTTATTAACTATGGCTACACCTTC,CATSSGVINYGYTF
TRBV10-3,TRBJ2-2,.,TRBD1,TGTGCCGTCGAGCGGGGACAGGGGGCGACCGGGGAGCTGTTTTTT,CAVERGQGATGELFF
TRBV19,TRBJ1-6,.,TRBD1,TGTGCCAGTAGTTCCGGACAGGGGAAAGGATCACCCCTCCACTTT,CASSSGQGKGSPLHF
TRBV11-3,TRBJ2-7,.,.,TGTGCCCGCAGGCTTCTCAACTGGAGTTACGAGCAGTACTTC,CARRLLNWSYEQYF
TRBV27,TRBJ2-7,once,.,TGTGCCAGCAGTTTGGATCATCGCCGGGGGGAGCAGTACTTC,CASSLDHRRGEQYF
TRBV18,TRBJ2-4,.,.,TGTGCCAGCTCACCCCCCATTAAGGGGCTAGCCAAAAACATTCAGTACTTC,CASSPPIKGLAKNIQYF
TRBV7-9,TRBJ2-5,.,TRBD1,TGTTCCAGCAGCTCCAATCGGGCAGGGGGCACAGAGACCCAGTACTTC,CSSSSNRAGGTETQYF
TRBV28,TRBJ1-1,.,TRBD1,TGTGCCAGCAGTTTATTTCAGGGGGCGAACACTGAAGCTTTCTTT,CASSLFQGANTEAFF
TRBV4-2,TRBJ2-5,.,TRBD2,TGTGCCAGCAGCCATGGAGCGGGAGTGATGGCGGGTGGGACCCAGTACTTC,CASSHGAGVMAGGTQYF
TRBV21-1,TRBJ2-1,.,.,TGTGCCTTCCGGGACAGTAGCTACAATGAGCAGTTCTTC,CAFRDSSYNEQFF
TRBV4-2,TRBJ1-3,.,TRBD1,TGTGCCAGCAGCCAAGAATCCGGGACAGGCTCTGGAAACACCATATATTTT,CASSQESGTGSGNTIYF
TRBV27,TRBJ2-3,.,TRBD2,TGTGCCAGCAGTTTCCTAGCGGGAGGGCTGTCAGATACGCAGTATTTT,CASSFLAGGLSDTQYF
TRBV7-2,TRBJ2-3,.,.,TGTGCCAGCAGCTTCGGGCTCAACCTCCCCGTGGGGGGGCAGTATTTT,CASSFGLNLPVGGQYF
TRBV7-2,TRBJ2-2,.,TRBD2,TGTGCCAGCAGCTCCCGGCGGGGGATTGACACCGGGGAGCTGTTTTTT,CASSSRRGIDTGELFF
TRBV11-2,TRBJ1-4,.,TRBD1,TGTGCCAGCAGCGCTCAGACAGGGACTAATGAAAAACTGTTTTTT,CASSAQTGTNEKLFF
TRBV28,TRBJ1-5,.,TRBD1,TGTGCCAGCAGCCGGGACAGGGACGGGAATCAGCCCCAGCATTTT,CASSRDRDGNQPQHF
TRBV5-4,TRBJ2-7,few,.,TGTGCCAGCAGCTGGGGGGGCGGGGACCAAGCCTACGAGCAGTACTTC,CASSWGGGDQAYEQYF
TRBV10-3,TRBJ1-5,.,.,TGTGCCATCAGTGAGTCATGGAGGCCCCAGCATTTT,CAISESWRPQHF
TRBV5-4,TRBJ2-3,.,TRBD2,TGTGCCAGCAGCCACCTCTCTAGCGGGGGCACAGATACGCAGTATTTT,CASSHLSSGGTDTQYF
TRBV9,TRBJ1-5,.,.,TGTGCCAGCAGTGCGACCGGGGATAGCAATCAGCCCCAGCATTTT,CASSATGDSNQPQHF
TRBV11-2,TRBJ1-2,.,.,TGTGCCAGCAGCCAGGGGTCAGACTATGGCTACACCTTC,CASSQGSDYGYTF
TRBV25-1,TRBJ2-5,few,TRBD2,TGTGCCAGCAGTGAACGGGGGACTAAGACACAAGAGACCCAGTACTTC,CASSERGTKTQETQYF
TRBV7-2,TRBJ1-3,.,.,TGTGCTAGCAGCTCAAGCGGGCTTGATGGAAACACCATATATTTT,CASSSSGLDGNTIYF
TRBV6-5,TRBJ2-7,few,TRBD2,TGTGCCAGCAGGCGTAGCCTAATGGGGGGGTACGAGCAGTACTTC,CASRRSLMGGYEQYF
TRBV14,TRBJ2-1,few,.,TGTGCCAGCAGCCAAGTTTTCAGGGAAGATGAGCAGTTCTTC,CASSQVFREDEQFF
TRBV5-1,TRBJ2-3,.,TRBD2,TGCGCCAGCAGCTTTCTTGTTAGCGGGAGGGGGTCAGCAGAGGCGCAGTATTTT,CASSFLVSGRGSAEAQYF
TRBV5-1,TRBJ1-1,few,TRBD1,TGCGCCAGCAGCTTGGCCGCGGTAGGACAGGGGGACACTGAAGCTTTCTTT,CASSLAAVGQGDTEAFF
TRBV7-9,TRBJ2-7,.,.,TGTTCCAGCAGCTCTCCAGGGTACTACGAGCAGTACTTC,CSSSSPGYYEQYF
TRBV10-1,TRBJ2-7,.,TRBD2,TGCGCCAGCAGTGACTCTAGCGGGGACTACGAGCAGTACTTC,CASSDSSGDYEQYF
TRBV5-6,TRBJ2-7,.,.,TGTGCCAGCAGCTCAACCGGGACAAATCTCCCCCTCTACTACGAGCAGTACTTC,CASSSTGTNLPLYYEQYF
TRBV2,TRBJ2-3,.,.,TGTGCCAGCAGTGGGCGGTACGGTACGCAGTATTTT,CASSGRYGTQYF
TRBV28,TRBJ2-2,.,.,TGTGCCAGCAACACTCCTAGCACCGGGGAGCTGTTTTTT,CASNTPSTGELFF
TRBV7-9,TRBJ2-1,.,TRBD1,TGTTCCAGCAGTTCCGGACAGGGCTTCAATGAGCAGTTCTTC,CSSSSGQGFNEQFF
TRBV2,TRBJ1-5,.,.,TGTGCCAGCAGTGGGGGACTGTATCAGCCCCAGCATTTT,CASSGGLYQPQHF
TRBV6-6,TRBJ1-6,once,TRBD1,TGTGCCAGCAGTAGGGGGACAGGGGGAGATTCACCCCTCCACTTT,CASSRGTGGDSPLHF
TRBV5-4,TRBJ2-1,.,TRBD2,TGTGCCAGCAGCCGACAGCTAGGGACTAGCGGGAAAATCTCCTACAATGAGCAGTTCTTC,CASSRQLGTSGKISYNEQFF
TRBV28,TRBJ1-5,.,.,TGTGCCAGCAGTTTGGGAGCGGTTTTTGGCAATCAGCCCCAGCATTTT,CASSLGAVFGNQPQHF
TRBV6-5,TRBJ1-1,many,.,TGTGCCAGCAGCCACACGGGTACTGAAGCTTTCTTT,CASSHTGTEAFF